This entry is about one T cell receptor (beta chain). Method: immunoSEQ multiplex PCR; TCRdb's copy keeps in-frame clones and lacks some. The sample has 85,000 to 100,000 clones; about 70% are singletons. This entry is derived from a study of blood T cell repertoires in COVID-19. With V trimmed by 1 base and J by 2 bases, 13 bases remained unmatched. CDR1 is SGDLS, CDR2 YYNGEE, per germline. This CDR3 is built from 19 residues. The chain carries TRBV9 and TRBJ2-3, with 10 bases fitting TRBD2. The material sequenced was peripheral blood. The receptor was isolated from a woman in her sixties or seventies in a cohort sampled during active or convalescent COVID-19. The CDR3 coding sequence is TGTGCCAGCAGCGTACGTGCTAGCGGGGGTAAGACACACACAGATACGCAGTATTTT. Amino acid sequence: CASSVRASGGKTHTDTQYF. Combining the CDR3 with reference TRBV9 and TRBJ2-3 gives the whole variable domain DSGVTQTPKHLITATGQRVTLRCSPRSGDLSVYWYQQSLDQGLQFLIQYYNGEERAKGNILERFSAQQFPDLHSELNLSSLELGDSALYFCASSVRASGGKTHTDTQYFGPGTRLTVL.